The rows below give T cell receptor beta chains drawn from one sample of a study of T cells after yellow fever vaccination. TCRdb analysed the 5' RACE reads with MiXCR anew, one entry per CDR3 protein. The sample includes 320,000 or so distinct CDR3 sequences, roughly 8.4% of them seen just once. Sequenced material: PBMCs, taken roughly 46 days after the first yellow fever vaccination. Receptors originate from a man between 18 and 35 years old who received the YFV17D yellow fever vaccine. Both conserved end residues are part of each CDR3. The D gene is left open where the match is weak.

cdr3_aa | v_call | d_call | j_call
CASNWASGIETQYF | TRBV5-6 | TRBD2 | TRBJ2-5
CASSFGTVVYGYTF | TRBV12-3/TRBV12-4 | - | TRBJ1-2
CASSLQGGGEKLFF | TRBV5-1 | - | TRBJ1-4
CASSALKARGITDTQYF | TRBV9 | - | TRBJ2-3
CASSFVAENEKLFF | TRBV11-2 | - | TRBJ1-4
CASSLEGSANTEAFF | TRBV5-1 | - | TRBJ1-1
CASSFGVEGEQYF | TRBV27 | - | TRBJ2-7
CASSLGFGRATDTQYF | TRBV7-2 | - | TRBJ2-3
CSARDVVGGEKLFF | TRBV20-1 | - | TRBJ1-4
CSALQGYNEQFF | TRBV20-1 | - | TRBJ2-1
CASSLQSGGAGELFF | TRBV5-1 | - | TRBJ2-2
CSARTPTQYF | TRBV20-1 | - | TRBJ2-5
CASSLGQGSGFGQFF | TRBV28 | TRBD1 | TRBJ2-1
CASSSPPGGTEAFF | TRBV28 | - | TRBJ1-1
CASSKSGRRTYTYNEQFF | TRBV5-6 | - | TRBJ2-1
CASSSAGESNYGYTF | TRBV5-4 | - | TRBJ1-2
CASSQGVVAFF | TRBV4-2 | - | TRBJ1-1
CASSRRLNTEAFF | TRBV3-1 | - | TRBJ1-1
CASSDAPVNTGELFF | TRBV7-6 | - | TRBJ2-2
CASSPRLQGDTEAFF | TRBV18 | TRBD1 | TRBJ1-1
CASSRIDRRFYNEQFF | TRBV7-9 | - | TRBJ2-1
CASKVELAGVNTQYF | TRBV2 | TRBD2 | TRBJ2-3
CASSFASGGATDTQYF | TRBV7-9 | TRBD2 | TRBJ2-3
CASSLAGTTGSYGYTF | TRBV5-1 | - | TRBJ1-2
CASSQGLGGGDNEQFF | TRBV4-2 | TRBD2 | TRBJ2-1
CASSLVSSSGGEETQYF | TRBV5-1 | TRBD2 | TRBJ2-5
CATSRDTRRGSSYNEQFF | TRBV15 | - | TRBJ2-1
CASSPTGSAYGYTF | TRBV12-3/TRBV12-4 | - | TRBJ1-2
CASSRLAGIQETQYF | TRBV18 | TRBD2 | TRBJ2-5
CASSYRGTANGYTF | TRBV5-5 | TRBD1 | TRBJ1-2
CASKRGPGDQYF | TRBV6-5 | - | TRBJ2-5
CASSLFGGQATYEQYF | TRBV5-1 | TRBD1 | TRBJ2-7
CASSYGGTTTDTQYF | TRBV6-2/TRBV6-3 | - | TRBJ2-3
CASSHSSSSYNEQFF | TRBV12-1 | - | TRBJ2-1
CASTQGWETQYF | TRBV6-1 | - | TRBJ2-5
CASRRGTGPYGYTF | TRBV19 | TRBD1 | TRBJ1-2
CASSAGTSRTETQYF | TRBV5-1 | TRBD2 | TRBJ2-5
CASRNLGVGRVGTEAFF | TRBV12-3/TRBV12-4 | - | TRBJ1-1
CSAGPGRGFTEAFF | TRBV20-1 | - | TRBJ1-1
CSALGGLASYEQYF | TRBV20-1 | - | TRBJ2-7
CASSPHQTGVTGELFF | TRBV7-2 | TRBD1 | TRBJ2-2
CSARLGGTSTDTQYF | TRBV20-1 | - | TRBJ2-3
CASSLGGAGIKNTEAFF | TRBV5-5 | - | TRBJ1-1
CASSAASSYNEQFF | TRBV10-2 | - | TRBJ2-1
CASSSRRVTYSSTDTQYF | TRBV7-8 | - | TRBJ2-3
CSVKGSTDTQYF | TRBV29-1 | - | TRBJ2-3
CASSAGTSSSYNSPLHF | TRBV5-5 | - | TRBJ1-6
CASSSLAGALGEQFF | TRBV6-5 | TRBD2 | TRBJ2-1
CASSWGLAGRETQYF | TRBV5-1 | TRBD2 | TRBJ2-5
CASQGLETQYF | TRBV2 | - | TRBJ2-5
CASSSTGRVDTGELFF | TRBV5-1 | - | TRBJ2-2